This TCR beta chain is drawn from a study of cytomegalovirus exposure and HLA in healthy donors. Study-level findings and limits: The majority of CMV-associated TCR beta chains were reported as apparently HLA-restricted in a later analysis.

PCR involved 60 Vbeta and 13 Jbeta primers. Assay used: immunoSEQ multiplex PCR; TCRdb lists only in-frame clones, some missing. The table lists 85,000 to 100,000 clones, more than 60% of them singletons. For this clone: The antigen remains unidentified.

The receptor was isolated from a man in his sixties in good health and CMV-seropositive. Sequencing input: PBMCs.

This chain's CDR3 is CASSPGETAFGAFF. The DNA of the CDR3 is TGTGCCAGCAGCCCGGGGGAGACGGCTTTTGGAGCTTTCTTT. This chain joins TRBV14 and TRBJ1-1; D possibly corresponds to TRBD1 (5 bases). This CDR3 contains 14 residues. Germline V gene lookup returns CDR1 SGHDN and CDR2 FVKESK. Trimming pared 4 bases from V and 10 bases from J, leaving 19 bases between.